This T cell receptor (beta chain) was captured by sequencing in a study of vaccination and CD4 T cells after COVID-19. Study background: The convalescents were made up of six males and four females, two of whom were Hispanic. Post-vaccine sample collection happened at a median of approximately 70 days after dose two, ranging 14 to 241. Stimulation of cells relied on overlapping spike peptides derived from SARS-CoV-2, HCoV-NL63, HCoV-OC43 and HCoV-229E.

Treatment given: roughly 11-day PBMC culture with coronavirus spike peptide pools or control peptides (ViraFEST assay). For this clonotype: Its antigen is unidentified.

Sequencing of cultured CD4+ T cell DNA used the Oncomine TCR Beta short-read assay. Each CDR3 protein is one row after TCRdb ran MiXCR on the PCR reads. The sample includes about 19,000 distinct CDR3 sequences, about three quarters of them seen just once. V lost 5 bases, J lost 7 bases, and 11 bases lay in between. Looked up from germline, CDR1 is SEHNR and CDR2 is FQNEAQ (reference sequence). There are 13 residues in the CDR3. This material consisted of CD4+ T cells from blood, cultured in vitro, taken after SARS-CoV-2 vaccination. The chain joins TRBV7-9 to TRBJ1-4; D unclear. This receptor was obtained from a human donor who received a COVID-19 vaccine. The CDR3 loop is CASSALVAEKLFF. The CDR3 DNA sequence: TGTGCCAGCAGCGCCCTCGTGGCTGAAAAACTGTTTTTT.